This T cell receptor (beta chain) stems from a study of PD-1 blockade in classical Hodgkin lymphoma. In the study overall: Once every 2 weeks, patients received intravenous nivolumab at 3 mg/kg.

Trimming shortened V by 9 bases and J by 5 bases, and 14 bases separated the two germline ends. The germline V gene has CDR1 SNHLY and CDR2 FYNNEI. The CDR3 runs to 12 residues. Assay: immunoSEQ multiplex PCR; the TCRdb copy retains only in-frame clones and omits some. The sample holds under 20,000 clones; 76% are singletons and the top ten take approximately 40%. Time point given: cycle 4 day 1 (C4D1), after less than 7 weeks of nivolumab. Brentuximab vedotin exposure varied, and every patient relapsed after autologous stem cell transplantation. Under best response, outcomes were complete response, partial response or progressive disease. Study findings and constraints: TCR diversity in CD4+, not CD8+, cells rose significantly by C4D1.

A remark on this clone: Its antigen is unknown.

V usage is TRBV2 and J usage is TRBJ2-7, with unresolved D. The source of this sequence is a human donor with classical Hodgkin lymphoma. This specimen consisted of peripheral blood mononuclear cells (PBMCs), obtained before the fourth cycle of nivolumab. For the CDR3, the DNA is TGTGCCAGTCAGGTCGGCCCCGACGAGCAGTACTTC. This codes for CASQVGPDEQYF.